Listed below are T cell receptor beta chains from one sample, sequenced in a study of T cell responses to AZD1222 COVID-19 vaccine. Only in-frame clones appear in the TCRdb table, and some are missing; sequencing was by immunoSEQ multiplex PCR. The sample has under 200,000 clones; 85% to 95% are singletons. The sample was peripheral blood, taken on day 0 of AZD1222 vaccination. The receptors were sampled from an adult in good health. CDR3s include the opening cysteine and the closing phenylalanine or tryptophan.

v_gene,j_gene,CDR3aa
TRBV6-5,TRBJ2-2,CASKGSQGANGELFF
TRBV10-1,TRBJ1-3,CASSESKDRDSENTIYF
TRBV11-2,TRBJ1-2,CASSLGLRGYGYTF
TRBV3-1/TRBV3-2,TRBJ1-2,CASSQDKNGGYTF
TRBV19,TRBJ2-1,CASSTPPSSAYNEQFF
TRBV5-6,TRBJ1-6,CASSLRRTVYSPLHF
TRBV6-6,TRBJ1-2,CASTEQERVDGYTF
TRBV20-1,TRBJ1-1,CSTFGAEAFF
TRBV5-4,TRBJ1-1,CASSGGQANTEAFF
TRBV7-9,TRBJ2-5,CASSLMGRNQETQYF
TRBV11-2,TRBJ2-1,CASSRMGLAGLWDEQFF
TRBV2,TRBJ1-2,CARGETGGYGYTF
TRBV18,TRBJ2-1,CASSPTRDSSYNEQFF
TRBV12-3/TRBV12-4,TRBJ1-5,CASTAGQGQHF
TRBV27,TRBJ1-2,CASSFAGSDGYTF
TRBV4-1,TRBJ1-2,CASSHSGVGYTF